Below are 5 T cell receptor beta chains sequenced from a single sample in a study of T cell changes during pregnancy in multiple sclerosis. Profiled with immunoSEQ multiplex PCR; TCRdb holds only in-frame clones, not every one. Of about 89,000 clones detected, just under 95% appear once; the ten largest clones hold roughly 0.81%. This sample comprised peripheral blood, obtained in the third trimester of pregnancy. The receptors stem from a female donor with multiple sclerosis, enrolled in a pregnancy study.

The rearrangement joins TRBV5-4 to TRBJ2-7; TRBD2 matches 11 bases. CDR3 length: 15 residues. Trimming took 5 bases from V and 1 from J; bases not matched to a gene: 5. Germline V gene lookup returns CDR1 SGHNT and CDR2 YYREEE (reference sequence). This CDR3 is CASSSTSGISYEQYF. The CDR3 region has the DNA TGTGCCAGCAGTTCGACTAGCGGGATTTCCTACGAGCAGTACTTC.

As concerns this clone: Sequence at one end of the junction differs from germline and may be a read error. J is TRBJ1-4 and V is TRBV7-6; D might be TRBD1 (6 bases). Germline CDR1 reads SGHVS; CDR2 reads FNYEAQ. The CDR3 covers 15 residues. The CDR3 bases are TGTGCCAGCAGCGCCCCAGGGGCAACCAATGAAAAACTGTTTTTT. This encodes CASSAPGATNEKLFF. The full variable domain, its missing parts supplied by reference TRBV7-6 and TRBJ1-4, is GAGVSQSPRYKVTKRGQDVALRCDPISGHVSLYWYRQALGQGPEFLTYFNYEAQQDKSGLPNDRFSAERPEGSISTLTIQRTEQRDSAMYRCASSAPGATNEKLFFGSGTQLSVL.

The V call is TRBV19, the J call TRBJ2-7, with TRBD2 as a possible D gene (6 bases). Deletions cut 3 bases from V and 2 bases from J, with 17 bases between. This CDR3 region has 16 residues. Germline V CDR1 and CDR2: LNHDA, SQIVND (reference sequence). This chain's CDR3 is CASSILSSGPPYEQYF. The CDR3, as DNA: TGTGCCAGTAGTATCCTGAGTAGCGGACCCCCCTACGAGCAGTACTTC. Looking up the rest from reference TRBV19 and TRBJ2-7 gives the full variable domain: DGGITQSPKYLFRKEGQNVTLSCEQNLNHDAMYWYRQDPGQGLRLIYYSQIVNDFQKGDIAEGYSVSREKKESFPLTVTSAQKNPTAFYLCASSILSSGPPYEQYFGPGTRLTVT.

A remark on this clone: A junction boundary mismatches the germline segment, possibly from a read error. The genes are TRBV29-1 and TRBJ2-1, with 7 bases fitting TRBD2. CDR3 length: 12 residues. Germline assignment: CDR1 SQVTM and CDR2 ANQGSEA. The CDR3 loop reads CSVEDGGVLELF. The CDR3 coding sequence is TGCAGCGTTGAAGATGGGGGGGTTCTGGAGCTCTTC.

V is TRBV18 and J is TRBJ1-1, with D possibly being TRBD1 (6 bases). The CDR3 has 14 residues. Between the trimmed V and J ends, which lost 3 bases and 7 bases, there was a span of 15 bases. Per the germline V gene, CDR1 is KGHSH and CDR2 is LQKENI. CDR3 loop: CASSPGQSRVEAFF. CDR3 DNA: TGTGCCAGCTCACCCGGACAGTCCCGGGTTGAAGCTTTCTTT.